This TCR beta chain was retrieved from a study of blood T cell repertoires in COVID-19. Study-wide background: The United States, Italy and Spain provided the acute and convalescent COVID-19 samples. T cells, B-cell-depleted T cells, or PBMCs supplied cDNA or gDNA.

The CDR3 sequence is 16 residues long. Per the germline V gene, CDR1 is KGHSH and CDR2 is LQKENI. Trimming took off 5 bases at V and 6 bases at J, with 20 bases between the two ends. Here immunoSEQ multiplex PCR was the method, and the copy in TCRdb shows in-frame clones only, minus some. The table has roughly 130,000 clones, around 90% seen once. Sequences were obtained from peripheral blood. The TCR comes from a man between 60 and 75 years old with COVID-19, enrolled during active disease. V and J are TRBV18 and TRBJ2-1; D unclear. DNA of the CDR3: TGTGCCAGCTCAGCCACTATATCCCAGTACGGCAATGAGCAGTTCTTC. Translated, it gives CASSATISQYGNEQFF.